This T cell receptor (beta chain) originates from a study of T-cell reconstitution after alpha-beta-depleted transplantation in children. Germline loops: CDR1 SGHRS, CDR2 YFSETQ. The CDR3 length is 13 residues. V was clipped by 2 bases and J by 3 bases, with 5 bases between them. Library preparation (for TCRbeta) was performed with unique molecular identifiers. TCRdb independently ran MiXCR on the PCR reads; one entry per CDR3 protein. The table records about 610,000 distinct CDR3 sequences, over 9.5% of them present only once. This clonotype was counted at least ten times. This clonotype was obtained from a human donor who donated a stem cell graft to a child with acute myeloid leukemia. The chain uses TRBV5-1 and TRBJ2-2; unclear D gene. The input for sequencing was PBMCs from the stem cell graft donor, taken from the stem cell graft. CDR3 nucleotide sequence: TGCGCCAGCAGCTTCCGAGACACCGGGGAGCTGTTTTTT. Translating gives CASSFRDTGELFF.